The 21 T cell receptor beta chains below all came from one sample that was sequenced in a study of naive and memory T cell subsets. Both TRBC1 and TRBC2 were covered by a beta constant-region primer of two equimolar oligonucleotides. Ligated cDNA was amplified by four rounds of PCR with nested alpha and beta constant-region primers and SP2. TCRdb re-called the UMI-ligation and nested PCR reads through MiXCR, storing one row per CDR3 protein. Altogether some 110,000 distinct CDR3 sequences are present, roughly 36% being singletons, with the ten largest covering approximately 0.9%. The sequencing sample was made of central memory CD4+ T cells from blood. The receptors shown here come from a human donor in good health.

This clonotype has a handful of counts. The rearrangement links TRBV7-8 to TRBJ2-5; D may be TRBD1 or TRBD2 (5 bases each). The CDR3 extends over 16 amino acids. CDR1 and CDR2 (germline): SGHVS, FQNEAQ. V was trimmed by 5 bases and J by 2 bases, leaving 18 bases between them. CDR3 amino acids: CASSQLGAAIQETQYF. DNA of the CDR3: TGTGCCAGCAGCCAACTCGGGGCAGCTATACAAGAGACCCAGTACTTC.

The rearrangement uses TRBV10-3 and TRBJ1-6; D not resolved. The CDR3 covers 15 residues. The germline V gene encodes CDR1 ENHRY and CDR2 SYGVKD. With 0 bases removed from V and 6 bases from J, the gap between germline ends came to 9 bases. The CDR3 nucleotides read TGTGCCATCAGTGAGTCGGGCAGGATTAATTCACCCCTCCACTTT. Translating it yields CAISESGRINSPLHF.

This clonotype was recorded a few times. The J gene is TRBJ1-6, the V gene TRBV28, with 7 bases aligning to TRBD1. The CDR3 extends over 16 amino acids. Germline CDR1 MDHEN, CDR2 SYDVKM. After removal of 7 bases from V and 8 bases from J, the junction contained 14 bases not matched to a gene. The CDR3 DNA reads TGTGCCAGCACCCCCTGGGGGACAGCCTGGCATTCACCCCTCCACTTT. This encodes CASTPWGTAWHSPLHF.

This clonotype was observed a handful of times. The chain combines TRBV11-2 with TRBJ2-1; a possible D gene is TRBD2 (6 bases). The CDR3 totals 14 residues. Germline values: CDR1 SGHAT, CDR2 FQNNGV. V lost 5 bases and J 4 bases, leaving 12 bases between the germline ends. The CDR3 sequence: CASSTAGRYNEQFF. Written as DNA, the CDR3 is TGTGCCAGCAGCACGGCCGGGAGATACAATGAGCAGTTCTTC.

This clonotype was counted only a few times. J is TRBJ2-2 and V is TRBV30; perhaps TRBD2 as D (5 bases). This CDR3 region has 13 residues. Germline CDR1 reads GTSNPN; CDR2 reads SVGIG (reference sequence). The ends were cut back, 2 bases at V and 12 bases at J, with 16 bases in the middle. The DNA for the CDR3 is TGTGCCTGGAGTTTGGGAGACGGCGTGAAGCTGTTTTTT. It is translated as CAWSLGDGVKLFF.

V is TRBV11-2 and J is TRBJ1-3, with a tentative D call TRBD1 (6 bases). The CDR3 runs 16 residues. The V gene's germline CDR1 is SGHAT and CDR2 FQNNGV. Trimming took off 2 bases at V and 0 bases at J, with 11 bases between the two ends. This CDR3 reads CASSLQTGLSGNTIYF. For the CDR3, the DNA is TGTGCCAGCAGCTTACAAACAGGGCTCTCTGGAAACACCATATATTTT.

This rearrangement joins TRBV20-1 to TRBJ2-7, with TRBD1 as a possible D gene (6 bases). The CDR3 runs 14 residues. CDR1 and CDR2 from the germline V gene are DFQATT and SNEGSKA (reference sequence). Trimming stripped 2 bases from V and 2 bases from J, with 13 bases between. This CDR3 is CSARRDTNPYEQYF. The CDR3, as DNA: TGCAGTGCTAGACGGGACACTAACCCCTACGAGCAGTACTTC.

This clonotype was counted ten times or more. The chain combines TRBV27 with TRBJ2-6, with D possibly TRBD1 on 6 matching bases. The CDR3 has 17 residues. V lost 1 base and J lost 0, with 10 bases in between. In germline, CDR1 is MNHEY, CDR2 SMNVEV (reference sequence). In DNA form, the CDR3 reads TGTGCCAGCAGTTTATTTACAGGGTACTCTGGGGCCAACGTCCTGACTTTC. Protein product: CASSLFTGYSGANVLTF.

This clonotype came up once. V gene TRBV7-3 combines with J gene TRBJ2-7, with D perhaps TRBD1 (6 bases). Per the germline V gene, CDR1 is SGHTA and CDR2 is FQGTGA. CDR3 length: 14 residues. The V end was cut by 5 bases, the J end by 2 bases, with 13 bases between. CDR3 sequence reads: CASSPTGLTYEQYF. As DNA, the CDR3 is TGTGCCAGCAGCCCTACAGGGCTCACCTACGAGCAGTACTTC.

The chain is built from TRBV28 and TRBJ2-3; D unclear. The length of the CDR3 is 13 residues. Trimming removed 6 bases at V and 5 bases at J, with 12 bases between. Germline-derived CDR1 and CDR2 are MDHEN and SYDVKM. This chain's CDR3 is CASSTGLEDTQYF. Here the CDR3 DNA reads TGTGCCAGCAGCACGGGCCTCGAAGATACGCAGTATTTT.

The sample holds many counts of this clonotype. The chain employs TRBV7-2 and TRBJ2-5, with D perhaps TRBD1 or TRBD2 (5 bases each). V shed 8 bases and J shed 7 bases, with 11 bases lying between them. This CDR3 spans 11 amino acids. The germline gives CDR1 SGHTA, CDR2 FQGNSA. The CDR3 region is CASGGFGTQYF. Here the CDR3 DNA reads TGTGCCAGCGGGGGTTTTGGGACCCAGTACTTC.

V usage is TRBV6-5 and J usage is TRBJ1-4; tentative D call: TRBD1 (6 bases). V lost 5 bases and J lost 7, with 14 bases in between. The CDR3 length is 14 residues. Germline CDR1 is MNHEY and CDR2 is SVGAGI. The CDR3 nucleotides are TGTGCCAGCAGTCCCGGGACATCGAGTGAAAAACTGTTTTTT. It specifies CASSPGTSSEKLFF.

CDR3 sequence reads: CASSLSGYNSPLHF. The CDR3 region has the DNA TGTGCCAGCAGTTTATCAGGGTATAATTCACCCCTCCACTTT. The chain combines TRBV12-3 or TRBV12-4 with TRBJ1-6; D is perhaps TRBD1 (5 bases). The CDR3 consists of 14 residues. Trimming stripped 2 bases from V and 4 bases from J, with 6 bases between.

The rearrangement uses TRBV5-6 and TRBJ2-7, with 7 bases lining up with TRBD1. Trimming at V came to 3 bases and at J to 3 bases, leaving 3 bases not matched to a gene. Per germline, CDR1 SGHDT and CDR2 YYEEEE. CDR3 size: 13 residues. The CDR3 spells CASSSTGVYEQYF. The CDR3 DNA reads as TGTGCCAGCAGCTCAACAGGGGTCTACGAGCAGTACTTC.

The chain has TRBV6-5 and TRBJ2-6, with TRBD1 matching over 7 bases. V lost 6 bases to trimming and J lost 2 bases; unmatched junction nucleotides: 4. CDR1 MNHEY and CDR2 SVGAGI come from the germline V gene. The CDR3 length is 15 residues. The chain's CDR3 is CASSRQGTGANVLTF. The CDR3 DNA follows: TGTGCCAGCAGCAGACAGGGTACTGGGGCCAACGTCCTGACTTTC.

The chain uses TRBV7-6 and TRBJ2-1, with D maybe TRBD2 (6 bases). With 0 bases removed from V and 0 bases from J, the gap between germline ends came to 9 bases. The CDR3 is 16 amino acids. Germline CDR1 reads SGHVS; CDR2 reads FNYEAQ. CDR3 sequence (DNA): TGTGCCAGCAGCTTAGCTGCGGGGAGCTCCTACAATGAGCAGTTCTTC. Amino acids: CASSLAAGSSYNEQFF.

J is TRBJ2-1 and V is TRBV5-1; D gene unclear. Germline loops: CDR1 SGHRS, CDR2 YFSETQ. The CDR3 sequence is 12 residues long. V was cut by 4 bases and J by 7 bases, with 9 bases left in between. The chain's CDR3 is CASSASSNEQFF. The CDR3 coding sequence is TGCGCCAGCAGCGCCTCGAGTAATGAGCAGTTCTTC.

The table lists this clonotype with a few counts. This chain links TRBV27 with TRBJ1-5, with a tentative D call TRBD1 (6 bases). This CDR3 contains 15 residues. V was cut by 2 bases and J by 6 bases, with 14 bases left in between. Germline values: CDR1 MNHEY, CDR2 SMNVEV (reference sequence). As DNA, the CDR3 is TGTGCCAGCAGTTTAAAATCGGGGGGCAGTCAGCCCCAGCATTTT. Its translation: CASSLKSGGSQPQHF.

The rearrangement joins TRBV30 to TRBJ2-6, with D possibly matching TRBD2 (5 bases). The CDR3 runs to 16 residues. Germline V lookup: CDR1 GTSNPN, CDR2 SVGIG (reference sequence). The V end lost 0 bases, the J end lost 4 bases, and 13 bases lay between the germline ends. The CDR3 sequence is CAWSVKVPGGANVLTF. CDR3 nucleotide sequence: TGTGCCTGGAGTGTAAAGGTCCCGGGAGGGGCCAACGTCCTGACTTTC.

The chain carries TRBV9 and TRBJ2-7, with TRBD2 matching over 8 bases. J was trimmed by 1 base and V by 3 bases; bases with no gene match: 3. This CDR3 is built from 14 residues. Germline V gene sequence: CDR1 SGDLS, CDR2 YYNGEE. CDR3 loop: CASSATSESYEQYF. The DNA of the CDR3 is TGTGCCAGCAGCGCGACTAGCGAGTCCTACGAGCAGTACTTC.

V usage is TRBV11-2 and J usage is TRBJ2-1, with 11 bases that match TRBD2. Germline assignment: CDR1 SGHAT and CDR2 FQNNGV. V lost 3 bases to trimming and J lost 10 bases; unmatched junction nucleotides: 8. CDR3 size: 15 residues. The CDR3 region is CASSFTGTSGGEQFF. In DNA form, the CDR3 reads TGTGCCAGCAGCTTCACCGGGACTAGCGGTGGGGAGCAGTTCTTC.